Presented here are 30 T cell receptor beta chains from one specimen sequenced in a study of blood T cell repertoires in COVID-19. Assay: immunoSEQ multiplex PCR; the TCRdb copy retains only in-frame clones and omits some. Of approximately 220,000 clones detected, 84% appear once; the ten largest clones hold roughly 6.2%. Sequencing was done on a sample of PBMCs or T cells enriched from blood (not recorded which). The receptors stem from a middle-aged woman who had recovered from COVID-19.

The chain combines TRBV2 with TRBJ1-1; D is undetermined. V lost 7 bases, J lost 0 bases, and 9 bases lay in between. Germline values: CDR1 SNHLY, CDR2 FYNNEI. The length of the CDR3 is 13 residues. CDR3 residues: CASKSDLNTEAFF. CDR3 bases: TGTGCCAGCAAATCAGATTTGAACACTGAAGCTTTCTTT.

The chain has TRBV4-1 and TRBJ1-1; no firm D call. The CDR3 has 15 residues. The V end was cut by 3 bases, the J end by 6 bases, with 17 bases between. Germline CDR1 and CDR2: MGHRA and YSYEKL. The CDR3 sequence is CASSHPIGSGAEAFF. The CDR3 DNA reads as TGCGCCAGCAGCCATCCCATCGGGAGTGGCGCTGAAGCTTTCTTT.

V is TRBV4-1 and J is TRBJ1-4; 8 bases are shared with TRBD1. Germline assignment: CDR1 MGHRA and CDR2 YSYEKL. The length of the CDR3 is 13 residues. V was clipped by 8 bases and J by 9 bases; unmatched bases: 8. The CDR3 reads CASGTGRLKKLFF. CDR3 sequence (DNA): TGCGCCAGCGGGACAGGTAGATTGAAAAAACTGTTTTTT.

The rearrangement uses TRBV28 and TRBJ2-7; D call uncertain. The germline V gene has CDR1 MDHEN and CDR2 SYDVKM. V gave up 6 bases and J gave up 5 bases, with 11 bases separating them. This CDR3 has 12 residues. CDR3 sequence: CASSLPPHEQYF. The CDR3 DNA follows: TGTGCCAGCAGCCTACCTCCCCACGAGCAGTACTTC.

CDR3 sequence reads: CASSSPRGQGANEQFF. The DNA of the CDR3 is TGTGCCAGCAGTTCCCCCCGGGGACAGGGGGCCAATGAGCAGTTCTTC. The chain has TRBV27 and TRBJ2-1, with 12 positions matching TRBD1. Looked up from germline, CDR1 is MNHEY and CDR2 is SMNVEV (reference sequence). The CDR3 has 16 amino acids. After removal of 4 bases from V and 6 bases from J, the junction contained 7 bases not matched to a gene.

V is TRBV20-1 and J is TRBJ1-2; 9 nucleotides match TRBD1. The CDR3 runs 13 residues. J was trimmed by 4 bases and V by 3 bases; bases with no gene match: 3. Germline-derived CDR1 and CDR2 are DFQATT and SNEGSKA (reference sequence). CDR3 region: CSASRTGAYGYTF. The CDR3 DNA reads TGCAGTGCTAGTCGGACAGGGGCCTATGGCTACACCTTC.

The V gene is TRBV19, the J gene TRBJ2-3, with 13 bases aligning to TRBD2. This CDR3 region has 21 residues. Germline-derived CDR1 and CDR2 are LNHDA and SQIVND (reference sequence). With 5 bases clipped from V and 2 bases from J, the junction kept 19 bases outside the gene matches. CDR3 bases: TGTGCCAGTAGTTATGAAGGCGGACTAGCGGGAGATTTTTCCCTCACAGATACGCAGTATTTT. This sequence encodes CASSYEGGLAGDFSLTDTQYF.

This chain uses TRBV27 with TRBJ1-6, with 9 bases lining up with TRBD1. The CDR3 length is 15 residues. CDR1 and CDR2 (germline): MNHEY, SMNVEV (reference sequence). The ends lost 2 bases at V and 10 bases at J; junction bases unmatched: 6. The CDR3 region has the DNA TGTGCCAGCAGTTTAGACAGGGGGGTGCGGTCACCCCTCCACTTT. It codes for CASSLDRGVRSPLHF.

This chain links TRBV28 with TRBJ2-2; a weak D match, TRBD1 (6 bases). This CDR3 comprises 22 residues. Germline V gene data show CDR1 as MDHEN and CDR2 as SYDVKM. V shed 4 bases and J shed 1 base, with 31 bases lying between them. The CDR3 bases are TGTGCCAGCAGTTCCACCACCTTCTTATGGACAGAAGGGGATCGGAACACCGGGGAGCTGTTTTTT. This encodes CASSSTTFLWTEGDRNTGELFF.

V usage is TRBV28 and J usage is TRBJ2-7; 14 bases agree with TRBD2. Germline trimming cut 3 bases from V and 9 bases from J; bases unmatched to any gene: 7. The CDR3 consists of 15 residues. Germline CDR1 MDHEN, CDR2 SYDVKM. The CDR3 loop is CASSLGTSGSRGQYV. The CDR3 bases are TGTGCCAGCAGTTTGGGGACTAGCGGGAGTAGGGGGCAGTACGTC.

This chain joins TRBV18 and TRBJ2-7; TRBD2 matches 7 bases. V trimming: 0 bases; J trimming: 7 bases; junction bases outside the gene matches: 9. The germline gives CDR1 KGHSH, CDR2 LQKENI. The CDR3 is 15 amino acids. The DNA for the CDR3 is TGTGCCAGCTCACCACCGGGGGGGAGGGCTGGAGAGCAGTACTTC. Encoded protein: CASSPPGGRAGEQYF.

This clone showed up just a few times. The gene calls are TRBV9 and TRBJ2-7; the match to TRBD2 covers 8 bases. Per germline, CDR1 SGDLS and CDR2 YYNGEE. The CDR3 covers 14 residues. Trimming took 4 bases from V and 5 from J; bases not matched to a gene: 8. The CDR3 loop reads CASSISGSSNEQYF. The CDR3 DNA is TGTGCCAGCAGCATAAGCGGGAGTAGCAACGAGCAGTACTTC.

The chain has TRBV7-9 and TRBJ1-2, with 7 bases matching TRBD1. Trimming removed 1 base from V and 7 bases from J; junction bases left unmatched: 3. This CDR3 region has 13 residues. Germline assignment: CDR1 SEHNR and CDR2 FQNEAQ (reference sequence). In DNA, the CDR3 is TGTGCCAGCAGCTTAGAGACAGGGACTGGCTACACCTTC. Translated: CASSLETGTGYTF.

The sample holds one count of this clone. The genes are TRBV13 and TRBJ1-2, with a tentative D call TRBD1 (6 bases). The CDR3 covers 14 residues. Germline values: CDR1 PRHDT, CDR2 FYEKMQ (reference sequence). V dropped 5 bases and J dropped 7 bases, with 17 bases sitting between them. For the CDR3, the DNA is TGTGCCAGCAGCCTTTTGGGCAGGGGTTCTGGCTACACCTTC. It specifies CASSLLGRGSGYTF.

V usage is TRBV3-1 (or the pseudogene TRBV3-2) and J usage is TRBJ2-5, with 8 bases identical to TRBD2. There are 14 residues in the CDR3. V shed 4 bases, J shed 6 bases, and the junction held 7 bases outside the gene matches. Per germline, CDR1 LGHDT and CDR2 YNNKEL (reference sequence). The CDR3 DNA follows: TGTGCCAGCAGCCCCCGACTAGCGATAAAGACCCAGTACTTC. Amino acids: CASSPRLAIKTQYF.

The V call is TRBV4-1, the J call TRBJ2-1, with D possibly matching TRBD2 (6 bases). The CDR3 spans 18 residues. Per germline, CDR1 MGHRA and CDR2 YSYEKL. V lost 4 bases to trimming and J lost 9 bases, with 28 bases between them. The DNA for the CDR3 is TGCGCCAGCAGCCTCATACCACCTGGCGGGACCCCCGGGACTGAGCAGTTCTTC. Its protein is CASSLIPPGGTPGTEQFF.

The J gene is TRBJ2-1, the V gene TRBV28; 16 nucleotides agree with TRBD2. This CDR3 contains 18 residues. Germline V gene data show CDR1 as MDHEN and CDR2 as SYDVKM. Trimming removed 5 bases from V and 6 bases from J; junction bases left unmatched: 10. In DNA form, the CDR3 reads TGTGCCAGCAGTCTGGGACTAGCGGGAGGGCCGAGGGGCAATGAGCAGTTCTTC. Its translation: CASSLGLAGGPRGNEQFF. Full variable domain (rest looked up from reference TRBV28 and TRBJ2-1): DVKVTQSSRYLVKRTGEKVFLECVQDMDHENMFWYRQDPGLGLRLIYFSYDVKMKEKGDIPEGYSVSREKKERFSLILESASTNQTSMYLCASSLGLAGGPRGNEQFFGPGTRLTVL.

About this clone: The same CDR3 can be traced to other DNA sequences in this sample. The V and J genes are TRBV30 and TRBJ2-5, with D possibly being TRBD1 (6 bases). Germline values: CDR1 GTSNPN, CDR2 SVGIG (reference sequence). Trimming stripped 2 bases from V and 5 bases from J, with 12 bases between. This CDR3 is 13 amino acids long. DNA for the CDR3: TGTGCCTGGAGTCTCAGGGGTACGGAGACCCAGTACTTC. This encodes CAWSLRGTETQYF.

The chain joins TRBV27 to TRBJ2-2; D is unclear. V was shortened by 3 bases and J by 3 bases, with 2 bases between the two germline ends. There are 12 residues in the CDR3. Germline CDR1 and CDR2: MNHEY and SMNVEV (reference sequence). CDR3 bases: TGTGCCAGCAGTTTCGACACCGGGGAGCTGTTTTTT. Protein sequence: CASSFDTGELFF.

The chain employs TRBV7-9 and TRBJ2-1; 8 bases are shared with TRBD2. Germline CDR1 SEHNR, CDR2 FQNEAQ (reference sequence). This CDR3 comprises 17 residues. V lost 3 bases, J lost 1 base, and 8 bases stayed unmatched. The CDR3 sequence is CASSLGSGTTSYNEQFF. Here the CDR3 DNA reads TGTGCCAGCAGCTTGGGTAGCGGGACCACATCCTACAATGAGCAGTTCTTC.

The chain recombines TRBV12-5 with TRBJ2-1; 8 positions agree with TRBD1. In germline, CDR1 is LGHNT, CDR2 FRNRAP. This CDR3 comprises 15 residues. V lost 1 base and J lost 3; bases outside the gene matches: 2. The CDR3 is CASGLDRGFYNEQFF. The CDR3 bases are TGTGCTAGTGGTTTGGACAGGGGGTTCTACAATGAGCAGTTCTTC.

V and J are TRBV5-1 and TRBJ2-1, with 12 nucleotides matching TRBD2. CDR3 length: 16 residues. Germline V lookup: CDR1 SGHRS, CDR2 YFSETQ. V lost 0 bases, J lost 7 bases, and 5 bases stayed unmatched. The CDR3 loop reads CASSLEALAGGNEQFF. CDR3 bases: TGCGCCAGCAGCTTGGAGGCCCTAGCGGGAGGGAATGAGCAGTTCTTC.

This chain connects TRBV5-1 to TRBJ2-1, with D possibly matching TRBD2 (7 bases). Looked up from germline, CDR1 is SGHRS and CDR2 is YFSETQ. The CDR3 is 16 amino acids. V was clipped by 7 bases and J by 4 bases, with 21 bases between them. The CDR3 reads CASSGEAGRGYNEQFF. CDR3 DNA sequence: TGCGCCAGCTCAGGGGAAGCGGGGAGAGGGTACAATGAGCAGTTCTTC.

The chain uses TRBV9 and TRBJ2-1; D remains ambiguous. The CDR3 spans 15 residues. The ends were cut back, 3 bases at V and 0 bases at J, with 10 bases in the middle. CDR1 and CDR2 (germline): SGDLS, YYNGEE. The CDR3 region has the DNA TGTGCCAGCAGCGGATCCACAGACTCCTACAATGAGCAGTTCTTC. Protein product: CASSGSTDSYNEQFF.

The rearrangement links TRBV7-9 to TRBJ1-2, with 7 bases lining up with TRBD1. J gave up 5 bases and V 5 bases, and 5 bases lay outside the gene matches. CDR3 length equals 13 residues. Germline CDR1 SEHNR, CDR2 FQNEAQ (reference sequence). The CDR3 DNA reads as TGTGCCAGCAGCCCGGGACAGCCGTATGGCTACACCTTC. As protein: CASSPGQPYGYTF.

V usage is TRBV18 and J usage is TRBJ1-5; tentative D call: TRBD1 (5 bases). V was pared by 2 bases and J by 7 bases, with 12 bases between. The V gene's germline CDR1 is KGHSH and CDR2 LQKENI. There are 14 residues in the CDR3. CDR3 nucleotides: TGTGCCAGCTCACCAGTGGGGCAGGGCCAGCCCCAGCATTTT. It codes for CASSPVGQGQPQHF.

This chain uses TRBV18 with TRBJ2-2, with 7 bases aligning to TRBD2. Per germline, CDR1 KGHSH and CDR2 LQKENI. This CDR3 is 15 amino acids long. Trimming cost V 5 bases and J 0 bases; bases outside gene matches: 3. CDR3 nucleotide sequence: TGTGCCAGCTCAGCGGGAGTCGCGAACACCGGGGAGCTGTTTTTT. This translates into CASSAGVANTGELFF.

This sequence joins TRBV7-2 and TRBJ2-2; tentatively, D is TRBD1 (5 bases). V gave up 6 bases and J gave up 1 base, with 12 bases separating them. Germline V lookup: CDR1 SGHTA, CDR2 FQGNSA. This CDR3 is built from 15 residues. Here the CDR3 reads CASRAYGQNTGELFF. In nucleotides, the CDR3 is TGTGCCAGCAGAGCCTACGGACAGAACACCGGGGAGCTGTTTTTT.

The chain recombines TRBV30 with TRBJ2-1, with D uncertain. The CDR3 extends over 12 amino acids. Germline values: CDR1 GTSNPN, CDR2 SVGIG (reference sequence). The V end was cut by 0 bases, the J end by 6 bases, with 6 bases between. The CDR3 reads CAWSVVANEQFF. Here the CDR3 DNA reads TGTGCCTGGAGTGTCGTGGCCAATGAGCAGTTCTTC.

The rearrangement uses TRBV2 and TRBJ1-5; 10 bases match TRBD1. With V trimmed by 4 bases and J by 3 bases, 3 bases remained unmatched. The germline CDR1 and CDR2 sequences are SNHLY and FYNNEI. The CDR3 has 15 amino acids. The CDR3, as DNA: TGTGCCAGCAGTGGGGACAGGGGATACAATCAGCCCCAGCATTTT. It translates to CASSGDRGYNQPQHF. Full variable domain (rest looked up from reference TRBV2 and TRBJ1-5): EPEVTQTPSHQVTQMGQEVILRCVPISNHLYFYWYRQILGQKVEFLVSFYNNEISEKSEIFDDQFSVERPDGSNFTLKIRSTKLEDSAMYFCASSGDRGYNQPQHFGDGTRLSIL.